The rows below give T cell receptor beta chains drawn from one sample of a study of shared clonotypes between healthy human individuals. Data came from immunoSEQ multiplex PCR; TCRdb stores just in-frame clones and leaves some out. Seen here are roughly 500,000 clones, almost 80% observed once, and the top ten hold approximately 12%. Sample: PBMCs. The receptors derive from a middle-aged woman in good health. Some clones in this sample may be carry-over from other donors' samples. CDR3s leave out the opening cysteine and the closing phenylalanine or tryptophan. D genes are given only for firm matches.

ASTLTSVGQETQY,TRBV19,TRBJ2-5,TRBD2
ASRLAGEDNEQF,TRBV10-3,TRBJ2-1,TRBD2
ASSLAQGAAEAF,TRBV7-8,TRBJ1-1,NA
ASSSTGSLNTEAF,TRBV5-1,TRBJ1-1,TRBD1
ATQGQWEQF,TRBV10-3,TRBJ2-1,NA
ASSGQLQETQY,TRBV19,TRBJ2-5,NA
SVGGSRGDFYEQY,TRBV29-1,TRBJ2-7,NA
ASSQGGGSGRIGELF,TRBV4-3,TRBJ2-2,TRBD2
ASSRSGLAGGLNIQY,TRBV7-8,TRBJ2-4,TRBD2
ASSISSGRVAEQF,TRBV19,TRBJ2-1,TRBD2
ASSMGQGEKLF,TRBV19,TRBJ1-4,NA
ASSFWGFEQY,TRBV28,TRBJ2-7,NA
ASSSTGGIETQY,TRBV7-9,TRBJ2-5,TRBD1
ASSTRDRGLAGELF,TRBV7-8,TRBJ2-2,TRBD1
ASSLGGQRTYEQY,TRBV7-2,TRBJ2-7,NA
SARRNEQF,TRBV20-1,TRBJ2-1,NA
ASSLNWAADTQY,TRBV11-3,TRBJ2-3,NA
ASSFGTGSYEQY,TRBV7-2,TRBJ2-7,TRBD1
ATSGATGANVLT,TRBV5-6,TRBJ2-6,TRBD2
ASSSQGAEETQY,TRBV5-1,TRBJ2-5,TRBD1
ASSEYTVNSPLH,TRBV25-1,TRBJ1-6,NA
ASRRQGYGNQPQH,TRBV2,TRBJ1-5,TRBD1
ASSLVGSPTKAF,TRBV7-2,TRBJ1-1,NA
ASSGLTGADGYT,TRBV5-1,TRBJ1-2,TRBD1
ASSEQIGSSYEQY,TRBV6-1,TRBJ2-7,NA
ASSLGGREETQY,TRBV6-6,TRBJ2-5,TRBD2
AWKAPHKTYEQY,TRBV30,TRBJ2-7,NA
ASSDRGLKKLF,TRBV6-6,TRBJ1-4,TRBD1
ASSFPDGGKIHEQY,TRBV11-3,TRBJ2-7,NA
ASMGLAGANEQF,TRBV2,TRBJ2-1,TRBD2
ASSPGQGTGGELF,TRBV4-1,TRBJ2-2,TRBD1
ASSLGQGPEQY,TRBV5-1,TRBJ2-7,NA
ASYLAGGYNEQF,TRBV4-3,TRBJ2-1,TRBD2
ASRATGTDSDEQF,TRBV6-1,TRBJ2-1,TRBD1
ASSLGQTGELF,TRBV5-1,TRBJ2-2,NA
AGTGPGANVLT,TRBV2,TRBJ2-6,NA
ASSITSAQETQY,TRBV19,TRBJ2-5,TRBD2
ASSFAGTEAF,TRBV7-9,TRBJ1-1,NA
ASRQGKGRQGHGYT,TRBV5-4,TRBJ1-2,TRBD1
ASSATGGAGDEQY,TRBV6-4,NA,TRBD1
ASSPPGSLDEQY,TRBV18,TRBJ2-7,NA
ASKAGRDTEAF,TRBV6-1,TRBJ1-1,NA
ASSLGGTSYEQY,TRBV5-1,TRBJ2-7,TRBD2
ASSRTSGPYEQY,TRBV7-2,TRBJ2-7,TRBD2
ASRATGGAGTGELF,TRBV6-6,TRBJ2-2,TRBD1
ASSSPAGTSGYEQY,TRBV6-6,TRBJ2-7,TRBD2